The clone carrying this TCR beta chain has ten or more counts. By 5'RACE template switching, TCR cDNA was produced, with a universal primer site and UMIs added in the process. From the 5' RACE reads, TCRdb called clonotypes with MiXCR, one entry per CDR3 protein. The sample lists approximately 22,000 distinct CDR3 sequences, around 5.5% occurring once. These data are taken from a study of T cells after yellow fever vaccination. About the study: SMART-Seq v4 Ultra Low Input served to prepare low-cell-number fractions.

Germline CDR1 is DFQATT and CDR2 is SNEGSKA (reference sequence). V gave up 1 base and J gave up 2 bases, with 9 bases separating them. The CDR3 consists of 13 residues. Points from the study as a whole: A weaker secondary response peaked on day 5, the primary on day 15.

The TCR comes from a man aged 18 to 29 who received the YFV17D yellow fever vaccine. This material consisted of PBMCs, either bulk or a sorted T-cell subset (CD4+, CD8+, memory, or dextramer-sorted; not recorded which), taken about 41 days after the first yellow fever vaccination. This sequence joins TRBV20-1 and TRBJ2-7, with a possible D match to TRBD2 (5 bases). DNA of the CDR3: TGCAGTGCTAGAGGAGGGTTGGCCTACGAGCAGTACTTC. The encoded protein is CSARGGLAYEQYF.